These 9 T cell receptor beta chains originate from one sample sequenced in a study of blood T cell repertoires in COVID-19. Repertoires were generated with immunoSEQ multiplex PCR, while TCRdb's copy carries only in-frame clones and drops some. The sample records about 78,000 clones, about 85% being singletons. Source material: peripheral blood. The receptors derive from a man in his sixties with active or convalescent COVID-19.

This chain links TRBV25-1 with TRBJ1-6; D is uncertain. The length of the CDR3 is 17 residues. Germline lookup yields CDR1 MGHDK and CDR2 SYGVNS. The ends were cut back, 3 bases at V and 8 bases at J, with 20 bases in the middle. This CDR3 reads CASSDGLNARGYSPLHF. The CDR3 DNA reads TGTGCCAGCAGTGATGGATTGAACGCTAGAGGTTATTCACCCCTCCACTTT.

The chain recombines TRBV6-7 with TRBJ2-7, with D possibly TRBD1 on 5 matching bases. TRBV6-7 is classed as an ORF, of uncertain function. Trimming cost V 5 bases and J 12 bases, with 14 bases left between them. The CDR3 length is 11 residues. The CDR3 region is CASSHQGKRYF. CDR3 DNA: TGTGCCAGCAGTCACCAGGGTAAGCGGTACTTC.

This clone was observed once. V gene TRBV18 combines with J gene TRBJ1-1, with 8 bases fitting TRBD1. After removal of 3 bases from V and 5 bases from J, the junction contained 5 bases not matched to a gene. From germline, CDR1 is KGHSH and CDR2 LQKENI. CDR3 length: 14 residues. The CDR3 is CASSPDRGTTEAFF. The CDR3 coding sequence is TGTGCCAGCTCACCCGACAGGGGCACAACTGAAGCTTTCTTT.

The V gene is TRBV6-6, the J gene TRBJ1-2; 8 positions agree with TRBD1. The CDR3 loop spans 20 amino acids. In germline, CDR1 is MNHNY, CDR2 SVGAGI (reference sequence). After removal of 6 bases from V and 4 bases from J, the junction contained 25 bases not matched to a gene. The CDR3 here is CASSRERGTGPLPGVYGYTF. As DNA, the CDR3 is TGTGCCAGCAGCCGCGAACGGGGGACAGGTCCCCTCCCAGGGGTCTATGGCTACACCTTC.

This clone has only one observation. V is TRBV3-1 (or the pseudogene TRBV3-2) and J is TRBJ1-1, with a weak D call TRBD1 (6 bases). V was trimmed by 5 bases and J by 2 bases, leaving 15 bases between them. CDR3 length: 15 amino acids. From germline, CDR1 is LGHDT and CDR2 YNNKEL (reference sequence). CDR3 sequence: CASSFSQGRNTEAFF. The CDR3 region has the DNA TGTGCCAGCAGCTTCTCGCAGGGGAGAAACACTGAAGCTTTCTTT.

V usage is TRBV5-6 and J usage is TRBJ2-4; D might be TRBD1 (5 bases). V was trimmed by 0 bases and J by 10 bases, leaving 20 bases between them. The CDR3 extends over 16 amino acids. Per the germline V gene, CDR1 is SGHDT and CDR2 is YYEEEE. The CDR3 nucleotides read TGTGCCAGCAGCTTGGGACTGGGGCAGGCAAACGTAATTCAGTACTTC. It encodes CASSLGLGQANVIQYF.

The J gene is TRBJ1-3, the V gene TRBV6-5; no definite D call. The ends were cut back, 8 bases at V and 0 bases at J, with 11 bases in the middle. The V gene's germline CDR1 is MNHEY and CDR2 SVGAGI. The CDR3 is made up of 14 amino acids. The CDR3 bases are TGTGCCAGCGGAAACAGCTACTCTGGAAACACCATATATTTT. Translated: CASGNSYSGNTIYF.

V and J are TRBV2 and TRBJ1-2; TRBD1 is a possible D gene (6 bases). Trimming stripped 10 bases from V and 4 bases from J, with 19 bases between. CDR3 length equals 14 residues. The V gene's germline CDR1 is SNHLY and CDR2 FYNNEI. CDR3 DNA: TGTGCCACCACTGTAGGGGGGGTCGGCTATGGCTACACCTTC. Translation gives CATTVGGVGYGYTF.

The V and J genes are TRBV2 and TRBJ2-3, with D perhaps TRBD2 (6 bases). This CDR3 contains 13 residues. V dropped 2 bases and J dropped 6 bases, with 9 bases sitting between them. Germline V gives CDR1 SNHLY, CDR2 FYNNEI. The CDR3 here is CASSETSRDTQYF. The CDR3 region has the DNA TGTGCCAGCAGTGAAACTAGCCGGGATACGCAGTATTTT.